This TCR beta chain was retrieved from a study of T cell clonality in common variable immunodeficiency (dated by TCRdb to the mid-2010s). Results and caveats for the whole study, not just this receptor: Healthy controls shared more TCRbeta clones with each other than CVID subjects shared among themselves (p < 0.0001). Differences among patients in the CVID cohort limited the correlations between repertoire features and clinical complications. TCRbeta clonality was higher in CVID subjects than in healthy controls (t-test p = 0.018), and the increase was most characteristic of about a third of subjects. Despite equal DNA input, controls averaged approximately 82,000 unique sequences per sample versus about 31,547 in CVID samples. Fewer deletions and N-nucleotide insertions were reportedly observed in CVID TCRbeta sequences, and highly modified clones with 13 or more V deletions were reportedly absent from CVID TCRbeta sequences. It was noted by the authors that sequencing of the repertoires of T cell subpopulations would be needed to clarify the cause of the increased clonality in CVID.

CVID samples and control samples contributed equivalent amounts of genomic DNA as sequencing input. For every sample, a 60 bp segment covering the rearranged TCRbeta CDR3 region was amplified and then sequenced. TCRbeta amplification used the immunoSEQ assay, a bias-corrected multiplex PCR with high-throughput sequencing. Per the authors' processing: Every unique nucleotide sequence was considered a clone and was annotated with V, D and J genes, copy number and frequency. Sequences were labeled productive if in frame, and non-productive if out of frame or containing stop codons. As previously described, clonality was calculated on the basis of Shannon's entropy. The predicted amino acid sequences of productive clones were used to derive the mean CDR3 Kyte-Doolittle hydropathy. The R hclust function was used to hierarchically cluster scaled V gene usage with Manhattan distance and complete linkage. To assess clone sharing by CDR3 amino acid sequence, 12 repertoires per group were resampled over 100 rounds. The repertoires were screened for more than 55 published EBV-specific TCRbeta sequences and around 250 published CMV-specific TCRbeta sequences. After a couple of CVID samples that produced fewer than 10,000 sequences were dropped from the analysis, a few dozen CVID repertoires remained. TCRdb mirrors the immuneACCESS table, restricted to in-frame sequences. Some clones are absent from its copies; in checked studies, under half trace to an unresolved V gene, and the reason for the others is unknown. The V and J calls and the clone size are those of that table, but D and trimming were determined from the DNA. Across this sample, more than 20,000 clones were tabulated and none appeared just once. Jointly, the top ten make up 3% to 4.5% of the sample.

This clone occurred many times. The specificity of this receptor is unknown. The read halts 3 residues ahead of the CDR3 end, with the missing end drawn from the germline J gene. Standard criteria, namely reduction of serum IgG, IgA and/or IgM below the normal range together with specific antibody deficiency, were applied for the diagnosis of CVID. There were fewer than 45 subjects in the CVID group (around 15 female and 29 male), ranging in age from about 9 to 65 years, with a mean age of approximately 40. Most of the CVID patients and most of the healthy controls were of Caucasian heritage. At the time of study participation, every CVID subject had been on replacement immunoglobulin therapy for one year or longer. At blood collection, none of the CVID subjects was ill or on immunomodulatory or immunosuppressive medication. Heparinized peripheral whole blood samples of about 4.5 to 9 ml were collected from each donor. TCRbeta CDR3 repertoires were sequenced from genomic DNA of adults with common variable immune deficiency (CVID) and healthy adult controls. Diluted blood was subjected to density centrifugation over Hypaque 1077 or Ficoll-Paque for isolation of peripheral blood mononuclear cells. Genomic DNA was extracted from unsorted mononuclear cells by Qiagen column purification or by a centrifugation-based method.

From the cysteine up to the phenylalanine, the CDR3 has a length of 15 residues. The 36 bases shown cover part of the CDR3, and their frame starts at base 1. V is trimmed back by 6 bases and J by 5 bases, and the junction contains 6 bases that no gene match accounts for. Reading the germline V gene (reference sequence) gives CDR1 LNHDA and CDR2 SQIVND. The chain was built from TRBV19 and TRBJ1-6, and TRBD1 matches 8 of the central bases. This TCR was recovered from a human donor with common variable immunodeficiency. Sequenced input: peripheral blood mononuclear cells. The CDR3 has the sequence CASSSTGANNSPLHF. CDR3 DNA (partial): TGTGCCAGTAGCTCGACAGGGGCGAATAATTCACCC.